These T cell receptor beta chains were read from a single sample in a study of low-dose radiotherapy and immunotherapy resistance in tumors. TCRdb fed the reads into MiXCR, producing one record per CDR3 protein. The repertoire has roughly 95,000 distinct CDR3 sequences, 20% of them found once; the top ten carry roughly 12%. The sample in question was PBMCs, obtained after low-dose radiotherapy plus immunotherapy. The receptors derive from a female donor with ovarian cancer. Each CDR3 is given with its conserved first and last residue.

j_gene	v_gene	CDR3aa
TRBJ2-4	TRBV6-2/TRBV6-3	CASSYSPGGLAKNIQYF
TRBJ1-1	TRBV6-1	CASSPQGNTEAFF
TRBJ2-5	TRBV4-2	CASSQSVAGGEGETQYF
TRBJ1-1	TRBV5-1	CASSSSRVNTEAFF
TRBJ2-3	TRBV5-1	CASSPGPPSGVSDTQYF
TRBJ2-3	TRBV5-1	CASSRMSGGSTDTQYF
TRBJ2-1	TRBV18	CASSPGRGNEQFF
TRBJ2-1	TRBV25-1	CASSPRVRADNEQFF
TRBJ1-5	TRBV7-2	CASSSRTGSNQPQHF
TRBJ2-5	TRBV19	CASSPRLTQETQYF